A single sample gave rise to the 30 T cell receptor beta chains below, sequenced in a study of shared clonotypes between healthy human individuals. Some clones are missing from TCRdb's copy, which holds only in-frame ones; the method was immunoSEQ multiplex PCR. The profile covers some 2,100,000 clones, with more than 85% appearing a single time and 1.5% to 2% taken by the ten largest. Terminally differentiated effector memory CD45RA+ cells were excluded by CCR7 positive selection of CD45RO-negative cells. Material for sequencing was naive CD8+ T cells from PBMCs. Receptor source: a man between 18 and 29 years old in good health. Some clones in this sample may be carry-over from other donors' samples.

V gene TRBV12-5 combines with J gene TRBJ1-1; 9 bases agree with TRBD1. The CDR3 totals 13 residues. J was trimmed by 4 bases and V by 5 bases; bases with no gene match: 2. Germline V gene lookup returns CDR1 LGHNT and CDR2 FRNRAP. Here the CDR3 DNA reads TGTGCTAGTGGTCCGGACAGGGGCACTGAAGCTTTCTTT. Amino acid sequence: CASGPDRGTEAFF.

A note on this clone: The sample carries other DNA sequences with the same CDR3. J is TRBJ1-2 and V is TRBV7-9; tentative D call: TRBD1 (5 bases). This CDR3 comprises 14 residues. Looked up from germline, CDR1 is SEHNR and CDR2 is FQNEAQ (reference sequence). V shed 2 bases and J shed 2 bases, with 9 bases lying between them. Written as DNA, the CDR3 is TGTGCCAGCAGCTTAACGGACACCAACTATGGCTACACCTTC. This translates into CASSLTDTNYGYTF.

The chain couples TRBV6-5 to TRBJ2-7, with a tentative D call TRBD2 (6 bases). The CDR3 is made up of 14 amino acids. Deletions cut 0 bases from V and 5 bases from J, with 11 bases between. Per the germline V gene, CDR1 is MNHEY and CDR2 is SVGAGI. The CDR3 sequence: CASSYSGGVDEQYF. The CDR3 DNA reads TGTGCCAGCAGTTACTCCGGGGGAGTCGACGAGCAGTACTTC.

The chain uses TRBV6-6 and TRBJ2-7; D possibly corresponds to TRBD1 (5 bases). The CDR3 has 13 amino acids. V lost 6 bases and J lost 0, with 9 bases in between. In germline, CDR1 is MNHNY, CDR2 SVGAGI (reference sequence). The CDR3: CASRRQSSYEQYF. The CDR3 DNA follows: TGTGCCAGCAGAAGACAGAGCTCCTACGAGCAGTACTTC.

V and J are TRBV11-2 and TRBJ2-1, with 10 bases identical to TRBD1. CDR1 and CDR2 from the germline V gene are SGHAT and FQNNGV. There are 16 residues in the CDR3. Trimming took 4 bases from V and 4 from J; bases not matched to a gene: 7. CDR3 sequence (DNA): TGTGCCAGCAGCTCACGGGACAGGGGTAGTTACAATGAGCAGTTCTTC. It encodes CASSSRDRGSYNEQFF.

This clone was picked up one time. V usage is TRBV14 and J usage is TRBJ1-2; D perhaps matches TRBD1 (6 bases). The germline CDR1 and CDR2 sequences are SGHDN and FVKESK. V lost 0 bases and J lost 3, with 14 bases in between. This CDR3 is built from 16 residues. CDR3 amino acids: CASSQEGFRGDYGYTF. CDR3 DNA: TGTGCCAGCAGCCAAGAAGGATTCAGGGGAGACTATGGCTACACCTTC.

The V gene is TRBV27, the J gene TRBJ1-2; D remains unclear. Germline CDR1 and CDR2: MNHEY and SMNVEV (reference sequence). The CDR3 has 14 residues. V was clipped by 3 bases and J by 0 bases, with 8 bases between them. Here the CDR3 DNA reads TGTGCCAGCAGTTTCGGCAGTACTAACTATGGCTACACCTTC. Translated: CASSFGSTNYGYTF.

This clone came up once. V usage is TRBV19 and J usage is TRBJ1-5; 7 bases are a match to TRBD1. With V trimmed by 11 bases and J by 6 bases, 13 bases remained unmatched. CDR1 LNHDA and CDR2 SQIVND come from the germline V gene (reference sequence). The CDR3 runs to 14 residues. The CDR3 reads CASLNRGGFQPQHF. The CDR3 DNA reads TGTGCCTCACTAAACAGGGGAGGATTTCAGCCCCAGCATTTT.

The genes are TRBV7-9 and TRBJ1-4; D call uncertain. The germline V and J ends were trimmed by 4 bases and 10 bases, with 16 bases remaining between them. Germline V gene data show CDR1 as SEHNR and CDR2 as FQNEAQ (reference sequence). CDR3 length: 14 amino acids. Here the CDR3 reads CASSSLYEEAKLFF. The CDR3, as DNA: TGTGCCAGCAGCTCTCTGTACGAGGAGGCAAAACTGTTTTTT.

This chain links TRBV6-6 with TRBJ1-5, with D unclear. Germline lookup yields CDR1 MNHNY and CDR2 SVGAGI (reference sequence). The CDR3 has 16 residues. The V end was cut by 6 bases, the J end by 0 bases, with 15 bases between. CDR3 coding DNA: TGTGCCAGCAGGCCTACTTTCGGCCCTAGCAATCAGCCCCAGCATTTT. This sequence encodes CASRPTFGPSNQPQHF.

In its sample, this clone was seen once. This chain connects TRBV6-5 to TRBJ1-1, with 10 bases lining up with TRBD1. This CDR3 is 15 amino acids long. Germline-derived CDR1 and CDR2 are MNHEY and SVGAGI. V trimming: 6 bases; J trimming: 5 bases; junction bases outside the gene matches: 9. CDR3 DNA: TGTGCCAGCAGCCCCGGACAGGGGGGCGGAACTGAAGCTTTCTTT. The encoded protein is CASSPGQGGGTEAFF.

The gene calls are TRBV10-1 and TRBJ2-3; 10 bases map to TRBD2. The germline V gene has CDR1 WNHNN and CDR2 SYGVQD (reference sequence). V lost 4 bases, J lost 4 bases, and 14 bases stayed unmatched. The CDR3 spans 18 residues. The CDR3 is CASSADPGLAKYPDTQYF. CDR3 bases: TGCGCCAGCAGTGCCGACCCGGGACTAGCGAAATACCCAGATACGCAGTATTTT.

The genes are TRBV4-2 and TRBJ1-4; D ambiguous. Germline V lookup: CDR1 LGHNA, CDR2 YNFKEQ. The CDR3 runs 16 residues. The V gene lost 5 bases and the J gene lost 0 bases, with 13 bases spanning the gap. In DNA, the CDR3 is TGTGCCAGCAGCGAAAGGGCGCAAGCAACTAATGAAAAACTGTTTTTT. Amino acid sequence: CASSERAQATNEKLFF.

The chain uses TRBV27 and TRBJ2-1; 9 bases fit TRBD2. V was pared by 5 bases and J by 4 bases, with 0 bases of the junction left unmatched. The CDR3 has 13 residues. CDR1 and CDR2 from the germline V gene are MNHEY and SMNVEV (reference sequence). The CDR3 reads CASSAGGYNEQFF. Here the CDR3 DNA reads TGTGCCAGCAGTGCGGGGGGGTACAATGAGCAGTTCTTC.

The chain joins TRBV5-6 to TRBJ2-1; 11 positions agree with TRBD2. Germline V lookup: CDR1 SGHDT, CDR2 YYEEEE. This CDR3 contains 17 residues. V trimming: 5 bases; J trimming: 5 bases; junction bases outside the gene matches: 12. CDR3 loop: CASSLSSGLAADNEQFF. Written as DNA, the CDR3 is TGTGCCAGCAGTCTTTCTTCGGGACTAGCGGCCGACAATGAGCAGTTCTTC. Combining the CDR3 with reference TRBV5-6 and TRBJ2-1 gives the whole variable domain DAGVTQSPTHLIKTRGQQVTLRCSPKSGHDTVSWYQQALGQGPQFIFQYYEEEERQRGNFPDRFSGHQFPNYSSELNVNALLLGDSALYLCASSLSSGLAADNEQFFGPGTRLTVL.

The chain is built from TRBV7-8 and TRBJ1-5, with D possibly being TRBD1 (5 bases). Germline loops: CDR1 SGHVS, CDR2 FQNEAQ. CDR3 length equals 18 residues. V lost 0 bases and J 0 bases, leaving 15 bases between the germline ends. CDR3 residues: CASSLALGDLYSNQPQHF. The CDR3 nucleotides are TGTGCCAGCAGCTTAGCGTTGGGGGACCTTTATAGCAATCAGCCCCAGCATTTT.

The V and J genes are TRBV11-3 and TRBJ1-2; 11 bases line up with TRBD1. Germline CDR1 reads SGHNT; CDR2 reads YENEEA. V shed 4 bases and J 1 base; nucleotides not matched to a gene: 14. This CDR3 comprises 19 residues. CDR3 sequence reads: CASSSIRSGQGVNNYGYTF. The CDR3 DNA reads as TGTGCCAGCAGCTCTATTAGGTCGGGACAGGGGGTAAATAACTATGGCTACACCTTC.

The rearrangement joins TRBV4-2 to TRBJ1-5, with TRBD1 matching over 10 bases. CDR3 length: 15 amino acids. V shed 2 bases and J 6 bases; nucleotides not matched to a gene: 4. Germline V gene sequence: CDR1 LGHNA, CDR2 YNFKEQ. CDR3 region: CASSQTGTGVQPQHF. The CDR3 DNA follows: TGTGCCAGCAGCCAAACCGGGACAGGGGTTCAGCCCCAGCATTTT.

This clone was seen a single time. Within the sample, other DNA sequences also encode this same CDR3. In nucleotides, the CDR3 is TGTGCCAGCAGCTTAGGGACGGCTAGCACAGATACGCAGTATTTT. Its translation: CASSLGTASTDTQYF. The chain is built from TRBV7-3 and TRBJ2-3, with D perhaps being TRBD1 or TRBD2 (5 bases each). The length of the CDR3 is 15 residues. CDR1 and CDR2 (germline): SGHTA, FQGTGA. Trimming removed 2 bases at V and 0 bases at J, with 9 bases between. Using reference TRBV7-3 and TRBJ2-3 for the parts outside the CDR3, the full variable domain is GAGVSQTPSNKVTEKGKYVELRCDPISGHTALYWYRQSLGQGPEFLIYFQGTGAADDSGLPNDRFFAVRPEGSVSTLKIQRTERGDSAVYLCASSLGTASTDTQYFGPGTRLTVL.

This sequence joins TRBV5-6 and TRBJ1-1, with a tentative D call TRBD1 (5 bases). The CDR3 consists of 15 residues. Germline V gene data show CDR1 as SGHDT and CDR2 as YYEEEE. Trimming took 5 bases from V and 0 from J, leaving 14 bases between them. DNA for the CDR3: TGTGCCAGCAGTTGGTGGGGGTACATGAACACTGAAGCTTTCTTT. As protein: CASSWWGYMNTEAFF.

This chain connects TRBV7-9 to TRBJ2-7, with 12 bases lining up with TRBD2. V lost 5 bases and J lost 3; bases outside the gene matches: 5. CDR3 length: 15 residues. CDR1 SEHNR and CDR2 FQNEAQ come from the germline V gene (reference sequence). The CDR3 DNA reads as TGTGCCAGCAGCACGGGACTAGCGGGCTTCTACGAGCAGTACTTC. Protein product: CASSTGLAGFYEQYF.

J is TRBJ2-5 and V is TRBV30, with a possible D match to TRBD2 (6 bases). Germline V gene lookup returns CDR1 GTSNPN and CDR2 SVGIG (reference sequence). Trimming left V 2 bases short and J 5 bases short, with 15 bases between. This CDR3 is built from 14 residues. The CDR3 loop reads CAWSHYLAGETQYF. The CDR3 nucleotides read TGTGCCTGGAGTCATTACCTGGCGGGGGAGACCCAGTACTTC.

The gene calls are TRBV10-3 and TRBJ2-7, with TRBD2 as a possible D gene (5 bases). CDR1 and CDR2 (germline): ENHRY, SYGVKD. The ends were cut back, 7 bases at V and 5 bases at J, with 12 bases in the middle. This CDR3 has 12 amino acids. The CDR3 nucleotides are TGTGCCATCACCCCGACCGGGAACGAGCAGTACTTC. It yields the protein CAITPTGNEQYF.

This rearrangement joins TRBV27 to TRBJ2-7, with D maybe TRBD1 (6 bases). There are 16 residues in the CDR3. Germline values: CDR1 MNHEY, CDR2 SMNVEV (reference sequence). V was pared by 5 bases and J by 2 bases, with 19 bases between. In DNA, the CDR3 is TGTGCCAGCAGTCCACTGGGCAGGGGTTTCACCTACGAGCAGTACTTC. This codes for CASSPLGRGFTYEQYF.

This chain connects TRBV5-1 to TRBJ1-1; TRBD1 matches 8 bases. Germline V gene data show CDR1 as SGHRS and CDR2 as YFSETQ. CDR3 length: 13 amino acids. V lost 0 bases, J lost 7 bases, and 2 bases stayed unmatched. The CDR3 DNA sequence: TGCGCCAGCAGCTTGGGGACAGGGTTTGAAGCTTTCTTT. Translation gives CASSLGTGFEAFF. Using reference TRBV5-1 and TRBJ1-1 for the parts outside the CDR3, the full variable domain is KAGVTQTPRYLIKTRGQQVTLSCSPISGHRSVSWYQQTPGQGLQFLFEYFSETQRNKGNFPGRFSGRQFSNSRSEMNVSTLELGDSALYLCASSLGTGFEAFFGQGTRLTVV.

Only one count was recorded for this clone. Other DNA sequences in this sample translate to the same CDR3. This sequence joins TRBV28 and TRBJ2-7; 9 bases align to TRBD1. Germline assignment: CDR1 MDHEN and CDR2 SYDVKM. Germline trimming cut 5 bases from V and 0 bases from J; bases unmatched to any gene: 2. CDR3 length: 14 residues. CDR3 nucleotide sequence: TGTGCCAGCAGTGACAGGGGGTCCTCCTACGAGCAGTACTTC. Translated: CASSDRGSSYEQYF.

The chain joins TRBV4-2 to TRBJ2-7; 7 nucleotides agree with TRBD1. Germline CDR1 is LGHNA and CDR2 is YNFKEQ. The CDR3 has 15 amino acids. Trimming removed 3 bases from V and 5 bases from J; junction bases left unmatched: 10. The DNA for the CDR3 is TGTGCCAGCAGCCAGGGCGGACAGGTACTCAACGAGCAGTACTTC. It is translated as CASSQGGQVLNEQYF.

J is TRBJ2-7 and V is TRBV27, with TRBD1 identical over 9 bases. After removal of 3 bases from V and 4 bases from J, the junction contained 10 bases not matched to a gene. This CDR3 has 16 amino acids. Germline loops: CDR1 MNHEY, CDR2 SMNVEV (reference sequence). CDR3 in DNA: TGTGCCAGCAGTTTCGGCGGGGGACAGGGTAGGTACGAGCAGTACTTC. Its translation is CASSFGGGQGRYEQYF.

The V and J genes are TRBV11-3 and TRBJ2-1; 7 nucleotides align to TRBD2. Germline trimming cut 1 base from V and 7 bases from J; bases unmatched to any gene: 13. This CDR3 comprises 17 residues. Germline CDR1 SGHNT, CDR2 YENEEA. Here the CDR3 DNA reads TGTGCCAGCAGCTTAGGCGGGTGGGAGGGCCGGTCTAATGAGCAGTTCTTC. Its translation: CASSLGGWEGRSNEQFF.

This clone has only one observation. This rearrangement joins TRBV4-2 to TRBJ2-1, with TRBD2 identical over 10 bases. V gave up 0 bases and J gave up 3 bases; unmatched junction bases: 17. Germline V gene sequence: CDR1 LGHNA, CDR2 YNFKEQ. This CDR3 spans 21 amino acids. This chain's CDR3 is CASSQDSPSGSPFAYYNEQFF. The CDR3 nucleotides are TGTGCCAGCAGCCAAGATTCCCCTAGCGGGAGCCCCTTCGCCTACTACAATGAGCAGTTCTTC.